This paragraph covers one T cell receptor beta chain sequence. CDR1 is MDHEN and CDR2 is SYDVKM in the germline V gene. The ends lost 8 bases at V and 1 base at J; junction bases unmatched: 3. This CDR3 spans 15 amino acids. These data belong to a study of shared clonotypes between healthy human individuals. Generated by immunoSEQ multiplex PCR, the TCRdb table keeps only in-frame clones and is missing some. The sample holds about 600,000 clones; around three quarters are singletons and the top ten take about 12%. The specimen sequenced was PBMCs. The source of this sequence is a woman in her thirties or forties in good health. Some clones in this sample may be carry-over from other donors' samples. The rearrangement links TRBV28 to TRBJ2-2; 11 positions match TRBD2. The CDR3 bases are TGTGCCAGCGAGCTAGCGGGAGGGAACACCGGGGAGCTGTTTTTT. It yields the protein CASELAGGNTGELFF.